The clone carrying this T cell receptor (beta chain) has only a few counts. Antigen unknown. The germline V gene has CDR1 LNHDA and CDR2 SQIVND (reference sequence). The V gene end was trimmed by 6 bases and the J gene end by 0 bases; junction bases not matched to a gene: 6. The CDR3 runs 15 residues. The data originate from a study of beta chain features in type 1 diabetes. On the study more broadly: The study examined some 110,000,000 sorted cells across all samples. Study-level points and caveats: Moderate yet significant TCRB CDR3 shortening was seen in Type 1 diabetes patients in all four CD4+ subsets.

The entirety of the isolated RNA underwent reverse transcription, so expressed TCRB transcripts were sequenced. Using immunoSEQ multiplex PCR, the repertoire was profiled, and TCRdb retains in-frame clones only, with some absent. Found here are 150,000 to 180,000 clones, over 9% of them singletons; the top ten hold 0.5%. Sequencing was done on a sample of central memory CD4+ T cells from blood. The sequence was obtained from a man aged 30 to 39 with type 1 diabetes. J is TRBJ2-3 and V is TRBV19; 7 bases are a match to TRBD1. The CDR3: CASRGQRSSTDTQYF. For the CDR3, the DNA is TGTGCCAGTAGGGGACAGCGCTCTAGCACAGATACGCAGTATTTT. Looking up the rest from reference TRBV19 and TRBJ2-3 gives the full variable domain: DGGITQSPKYLFRKEGQNVTLSCEQNLNHDAMYWYRQDPGQGLRLIYYSQIVNDFQKGDIAEGYSVSREKKESFPLTVTSAQKNPTAFYLCASRGQRSSTDTQYFGPGTRLTVL.